What follows are 21 T cell receptor beta chains derived from one specimen sequenced in a study of CD8+ T cells in alopecia areata. As to treatment: oral pan-JAK inhibitor, 5-10 mg twice daily. RNA extraction was followed by reverse transcription into cDNA, which acted as the sequencing template. Produced via immunoSEQ multiplex PCR; TCRdb's table is partial and in-frame only. The sample has more than 130,000 clones; about four fifths are singletons. The sequencing here drew on CD8+ T cells sorted from blood, taken at week 4, from a patient treated with tofacitinib. These receptors all stem from a human donor with alopecia areata.

The genes are TRBV4-1 and TRBJ2-1; D is possibly TRBD2 (7 bases). The CDR3 is made up of 16 amino acids. Germline V gene lookup returns CDR1 MGHRA and CDR2 YSYEKL. V was clipped by 0 bases and J by 12 bases, with 21 bases between them. The CDR3 DNA reads as TGCGCCAGCAGCCAAGATAGGGGGGGGTCGGTAGCGAGGCAGTTCTTC. Its protein product is CASSQDRGGSVARQFF.

The genes are TRBV10-2 and TRBJ2-5; D unresolved. The ends were cut back, 7 bases at V and 5 bases at J, with 20 bases in the middle. There are 15 residues in the CDR3. Germline V gene lookup returns CDR1 WSHSY and CDR2 SAAADI. CDR3 in amino acids: CASTGGRSPQETQYF. For the CDR3, the DNA is TGCGCCAGCACTGGCGGTCGGTCTCCTCAGGAGACCCAGTACTTC.

The chain recombines TRBV7-3 with TRBJ2-3, with TRBD2 as a possible D gene (6 bases). This CDR3 is 15 amino acids long. CDR1 is SGHTA and CDR2 is FQGTGA in the germline V gene. Trimming removed 2 bases from V and 4 bases from J, with 13 bases in between. CDR3 sequence reads: CASSLGGGVADTQYF. DNA for the CDR3: TGTGCCAGCAGCTTAGGAGGAGGGGTGGCAGATACGCAGTATTTT.

The chain is built from TRBV7-2 and TRBJ2-3, with D maybe TRBD1 (6 bases). Per the germline V gene, CDR1 is SGHTA and CDR2 is FQGNSA. V lost 4 bases and J lost 0, with 14 bases in between. This CDR3 has 16 residues. The CDR3 protein is CASSSRGRPSTDTQYF. CDR3 sequence (DNA): TGTGCCAGCAGCTCCAGGGGACGGCCTAGCACAGATACGCAGTATTTT.

This clone has only one observation. The chain employs TRBV7-9 and TRBJ2-1; D not certain. The CDR3 extends over 16 amino acids. Per germline, CDR1 SEHNR and CDR2 FQNEAQ (reference sequence). The V and J ends lost 4 bases and 3 bases respectively, with 16 bases between them. The CDR3 sequence: CASSSPEASHYNEQFF. The CDR3 DNA reads TGTGCCAGCAGCTCCCCGGAAGCCTCCCACTACAATGAGCAGTTCTTC.

The genes are TRBV14 and TRBJ1-2; no firm D call. V was trimmed by 1 base and J by 3 bases, leaving 12 bases between them. The germline V gene has CDR1 SGHDN and CDR2 FVKESK. The CDR3 length is 15 residues. The CDR3 here is CASSQVGAGDYGYTF. The DNA of the CDR3 is TGTGCCAGCAGCCAAGTAGGAGCGGGCGACTATGGCTACACCTTC.

The V gene is TRBV4-1, the J gene TRBJ2-3; possible D gene TRBD2, 7 bases. This CDR3 has 15 amino acids. With 0 bases removed from V and 4 bases from J, the gap between germline ends came to 11 bases. From germline, CDR1 is MGHRA and CDR2 YSYEKL. The CDR3 sequence is CASSQDGGGADTQYF. In DNA, the CDR3 is TGCGCCAGCAGCCAAGATGGGGGGGGCGCAGATACGCAGTATTTT.

The chain has TRBV5-4 and TRBJ1-2; D not resolved. CDR1 and CDR2 from the germline V gene are SGHNT and YYREEE (reference sequence). V was clipped by 0 bases and J by 4 bases, with 13 bases between them. CDR3 length: 15 residues. CDR3 region: CASSLEVADPYGYTF. The DNA of the CDR3 is TGTGCCAGCAGCTTGGAAGTGGCGGACCCCTATGGCTACACCTTC.

The chain uses TRBV12-5 and TRBJ2-7, with 8 bases identical to TRBD1. V was clipped by 7 bases and J by 7 bases; unmatched bases: 15. The germline gives CDR1 LGHNT, CDR2 FRNRAP. There are 15 residues in the CDR3. The CDR3 coding sequence is TGTGCTAGTGACCCTCCCGGCAGGGGGCCCGTAGAGCAGTACTTC. Protein: CASDPPGRGPVEQYF.

The CDR3 here is CASSPESGGSYEQYF. DNA of the CDR3: TGTGCCAGCAGCCCAGAGAGCGGGGGCTCCTACGAGCAGTACTTC. V gene TRBV7-2 combines with J gene TRBJ2-7; 8 bases map to TRBD2. V lost 5 bases to trimming and J lost 0 bases; unmatched junction nucleotides: 6. The CDR3 contains 15 residues. Germline V lookup: CDR1 SGHTA, CDR2 FQGNSA.

V usage is TRBV7-2 and J usage is TRBJ2-7, with 9 bases matching TRBD2. Per the germline V gene, CDR1 is SGHTA and CDR2 is FQGNSA. The CDR3 loop spans 15 amino acids. V shed 3 bases and J 6 bases; nucleotides not matched to a gene: 9. The CDR3 DNA is TGTGCCAGCAGCTTCCCAGGCGGGGGGGCCAGCGAGCAGTACTTC. Translation gives CASSFPGGGASEQYF.

This clone was detected only a few times. The V call is TRBV7-9, the J call TRBJ2-5; either TRBD1 or TRBD2 may fit D (5 bases each). Trimming pared 5 bases from V and 3 bases from J, leaving 13 bases between. CDR1 is SEHNR and CDR2 is FQNEAQ in the germline V gene (reference sequence). The CDR3 is 14 residues long. DNA of the CDR3: TGTGCCAGCAGCCCACGGGACGGAAAAGAGACCCAGTACTTC. It is translated as CASSPRDGKETQYF. The variable domain in full, with the rest retrieved from reference TRBV7-9 and TRBJ2-5, is DTGVSQNPRHKITKRGQNVTFRCDPISEHNRLYWYRQTLGQGPEFLTYFQNEAQLEKSRLLSDRFSAERPKGSFSTLEIQRTEQGDSAMYLCASSPRDGKETQYFGPGTRLLVL.

This rearrangement joins TRBV29-1 to TRBJ2-2, with 9 bases fitting TRBD1. Trimming took 4 bases from V and 4 from J; bases not matched to a gene: 4. Germline CDR1 is SQVTM and CDR2 is ANQGSEA. CDR3 length equals 14 residues. In DNA form, the CDR3 reads TGCAGCGTTGCGGAGACAGGGGGCACCGGGGAGCTGTTTTTT. This sequence encodes CSVAETGGTGELFF.

This chain joins TRBV28 and TRBJ2-1; the D gene is possibly TRBD2 (6 bases). This CDR3 comprises 15 residues. V lost 7 bases to trimming and J lost 4 bases, with 17 bases between them. Germline CDR1 MDHEN, CDR2 SYDVKM. The CDR3 bases are TGTGCCAGCATTAACCGGGACTCAACTTACAATGAGCAGTTCTTC. Its translation is CASINRDSTYNEQFF.

The rearrangement links TRBV2 to TRBJ2-7; D is uncertain. Deletions cut 3 bases from V and 4 bases from J, with 10 bases between. CDR1 is SNHLY, CDR2 FYNNEI, per germline. CDR3 size: 13 residues. The CDR3 DNA is TGTGCCAGCAGTGAGACGGGCCAATACGAGCAGTACTTC. It yields the protein CASSETGQYEQYF. The whole variable domain, remainder taken from reference TRBV2 and TRBJ2-7, is EPEVTQTPSHQVTQMGQEVILRCVPISNHLYFYWYRQILGQKVEFLVSFYNNEISEKSEIFDDQFSVERPDGSNFTLKIRSTKLEDSAMYFCASSETGQYEQYFGPGTRLTVT.

The rearrangement links TRBV7-9 to TRBJ1-2; D is unclear. The ends were cut back, 2 bases at V and 8 bases at J, with 6 bases in the middle. This CDR3 has 11 amino acids. Germline V gene data show CDR1 as SEHNR and CDR2 as FQNEAQ (reference sequence). Here the CDR3 reads CASSLNSGYTF. The CDR3 DNA follows: TGTGCCAGCAGCTTAAATTCCGGCTACACCTTC.

The chain links TRBV7-6 to TRBJ2-7; TRBD2 matches 7 bases. With 7 bases clipped from V and 2 bases from J, the junction kept 8 bases outside the gene matches. The CDR3 is made up of 14 amino acids. Germline CDR1 SGHVS, CDR2 FNYEAQ. The CDR3 sequence is CASNGEGRPYEQYF. CDR3 DNA sequence: TGTGCCAGCAACGGGGAGGGCAGACCCTACGAGCAGTACTTC.

This clone is large (0.1 to 1%) by share. This chain connects TRBV4-1 to TRBJ1-2; 8 bases are a match to TRBD1. Germline CDR1 MGHRA, CDR2 YSYEKL. The CDR3 runs 15 residues. The ends lost 0 bases at V and 5 bases at J; junction bases unmatched: 5. The CDR3 DNA sequence: TGCGCCAGCAGCCAAGATAGGACAGGGCAATATGGCTACACCTTC. It encodes CASSQDRTGQYGYTF.

The chain carries TRBV27 and TRBJ2-7, with 7 positions matching TRBD1. V was clipped by 5 bases and J by 3 bases; unmatched bases: 13. CDR1 and CDR2 (germline): MNHEY, SMNVEV (reference sequence). The CDR3 spans 16 residues. As DNA, the CDR3 is TGTGCCAGCAGTCCCACCCCCGGACAGGTTAACTACGAGCAGTACTTC. It translates to CASSPTPGQVNYEQYF.

This clone appeared once. The V gene is TRBV6-1, the J gene TRBJ2-2; unclear D gene. Between the trimmed V and J ends, which lost 0 bases and 3 bases, there was a span of 8 bases. Germline assignment: CDR1 MNHNS and CDR2 SASEGT. There are 15 residues in the CDR3. The CDR3 coding sequence is TGTGCCAGCAGTGAAGCTGCAGCGTACACCGGGGAGCTGTTTTTT. Translating it yields CASSEAAAYTGELFF.

The CDR3 DNA sequence: TGTGCCAGCAGCGATTGGACAGGGGGAGAGACCCAGTACTTC. Protein sequence: CASSDWTGGETQYF. J is TRBJ2-5 and V is TRBV5-6; 10 nucleotides match TRBD1. From germline, CDR1 is SGHDT and CDR2 YYEEEE. The CDR3 runs to 14 residues. J was trimmed by 4 bases and V by 4 bases; bases with no gene match: 4.